This T cell receptor beta chain was found in a study of cytomegalovirus exposure and HLA in healthy donors. Study results and limitations: HLA restriction was apparent for most CMV-associated TCR beta chains in a later analysis. Available immune exposure information covered CMV serostatus only. Being indistinguishable, some V segments were excluded, TRBV6-2 and TRBV6-3 among them. Testing in vitro showed a few CMV-associated chains specific for CMV antigens.

There are 16 residues in the CDR3. J lost 0 bases, V lost 0 bases, and 3 bases had no gene match. The V gene's germline CDR1 is SGHRS and CDR2 YFSETQ. A word on this clone: The antigen is not known.

60 Vbeta and 13 Jbeta primers were used in PCR. The assay was immunoSEQ multiplex PCR, and TCRdb's table has in-frame clones only and misses some. The sample has 100,000 to 130,000 clones, 65% to 85% seen once; the top ten hold approximately 2%. The chain links TRBV5-1 to TRBJ1-3, with 7 nucleotides matching TRBD1. Specimen: PBMCs. The source is a young man in good health and CMV-seronegative. The CDR3 sequence is CASSLGQGGSGNTIYF. The CDR3 nucleotides read TGCGCCAGCAGCTTGGGACAGGGAGGCTCTGGAAACACCATATATTTT.